Listed below are T cell receptor beta chains from one sample, sequenced in a study of T cell repertoires in aging, cancer and after chemotherapy. From the multiplex PCR reads, TCRdb called clonotypes with MiXCR, one entry per CDR3 protein. The top ten clones hold approximately 3.9% of a sample with thousands of distinct CDR3 sequences, 32% of them seen once. Sequencing was carried out using blood. All receptors come from a human donor in good health. Each CDR3 is given with its conserved first and last residue. The D gene is left open where the match is weak. A clone size is listed for some rows: how often the clone was seen (once, few, many), or a class if it is expanded.

j_gene,d_gene,abundance,len,v_gene,CDR3aa,CDR3nt
TRBJ2-5,NA,few,12,TRBV5-1,CASSLGRETQYF,TGCGCCAGCAGCTTGGGTAGAGAGACCCAGTACTTC
TRBJ2-7,NA,NA,12,TRBV11-2,CASSLDGYEQYF,TGTGCCAGCAGCTTAGATGGCTACGAGCAGTACTTC
TRBJ1-5,NA,few,15,TRBV6-1,CASSEGRGYNQPQHF,TGTGCCAGCAGTGAAGGCAGGGGATACAATCAGCCCCAGCATTTT
TRBJ2-3,TRBD1,once,16,TRBV6-4,CASRITGTGGTDTQYF,TGTGCCAGCAGGATAACCGGGACAGGGGGCACAGATACGCAGTATTTT
TRBJ2-3,NA,few,13,TRBV12-3/TRBV12-4,CASSFRTTDTQYF,TGTGCCAGCAGTTTCCGAACCACAGATACGCAGTATTTT
TRBJ2-2,TRBD1,NA,15,TRBV5-3,CARSLETGDTGELFF,TGTGCCAGAAGCTTGGAGACAGGGGACACCGGGGAGCTGTTTTTT
TRBJ1-2,NA,NA,12,TRBV5-4,CASSLDDYGYTF,TGTGCCAGCAGCTTGGATGACTATGGCTACACCTTC
TRBJ2-1,TRBD2,NA,15,TRBV5-1,CASSQGGSSYNEQFF,TGCGCCAGCAGCCAGGGCGGGAGCTCCTACAATGAGCAGTTCTTC
TRBJ2-3,NA,NA,17,TRBV15,CATSSPSLRLRTDTQYF,TGTGCCACCAGCAGCCCCTCTTTGAGGCTCCGGACAGATACGCAGTATTTT
TRBJ2-1,TRBD1,medium-sized,13,TRBV19,CATKGQGSNEQFF,TGTGCCACTAAGGGACAGGGGAGCAATGAGCAGTTCTTC
TRBJ1-5,TRBD1,NA,15,TRBV6-5,CASRGGTGGRQPQHF,TGTGCCAGCAGGGGAGGGACAGGAGGGAGGCAGCCTCAGCATTTT
TRBJ2-7,TRBD1,NA,14,TRBV6-1,CASSVWDSSYEQYF,TGTGCCAGCAGTGTCTGGGACAGTTCCTACGAGCAGTACTTC
TRBJ2-3,NA,NA,13,TRBV4-3,CASSPAAGDTQYF,TGCGCCAGCAGCCCAGCAGCCGGAGATACGCAGTATTTT
TRBJ2-6,NA,few,18,TRBV30,CAWRGGGGPPSGANVLTF,TGTGCCTGGAGAGGGGGCGGGGGGCCCCCCTCTGGGGCCAACGTCCTGACTTTC
TRBJ2-5,NA,NA,13,TRBV7-2,CASSFRGVRTQYF,TGTGCCAGCAGCTTCAGGGGGGTCAGGACCCAGTACTTC
TRBJ2-1,TRBD1,NA,12,TRBV30,CAWSAQGDEQFF,TGTGCCTGGAGTGCCCAGGGGGACGAGCAGTTCTTC
TRBJ1-3,NA,few,14,TRBV6-5,CASTLGSAGNTIYF,TGTGCCAGCACCTTAGGGTCGGCTGGAAACACCATATATTTT
TRBJ1-2,NA,NA,16,TRBV4-3,CASSQPHVGGARGYTF,TGCGCCAGCAGCCAACCCCACGTAGGGGGAGCAAGGGGCTACACCTTC
TRBJ1-2,NA,few,17,TRBV18,CASSPPITGGGTYGYTF,TGTGCCAGCTCACCACCGATAACGGGTGGGGGAACCTATGGCTACACCTTC
TRBJ2-5,TRBD2,medium-sized,13,TRBV27,CASRLSGVGTQYF,TGTGCCAGCAGGCTTAGCGGGGTTGGGACCCAGTACTTC
TRBJ2-2,NA,NA,17,TRBV11-1,CASSQDLPGLDTGELFF,TGCGCCAGCAGCCAAGATTTGCCAGGTCTTGACACCGGGGAGCTGTTTTTT
TRBJ1-4,NA,NA,17,TRBV19,CASSIGDLGHSEEKLFF,TGTGCCAGTAGTATCGGTGACCTAGGGCACTCGGAGGAAAAACTGTTTTTT
TRBJ2-1,NA,NA,14,TRBV24-1,CATSGWGQGNEQFF,TGTGCCACCAGTGGTTGGGGTCAGGGCAATGAGCAGTTCTTC
TRBJ2-2,TRBD2,few,15,TRBV27,CASKRLAGRPGELFF,TGTGCCAGCAAGAGGCTAGCGGGGCGCCCCGGGGAGCTGTTTTTT
TRBJ2-1,TRBD2,NA,15,TRBV6-2/TRBV6-3,CASSLAGAYYNEQFF,TGTGCCAGCAGTCTAGCGGGGGCCTACTACAATGAGCAGTTCTTC
TRBJ2-7,NA,NA,14,TRBV11-1,CASSLADRSYEQYF,TGTGCCAGCAGCTTAGCCGACAGGAGCTACGAGCAGTACTTC
TRBJ2-7,NA,NA,16,TRBV6-2/TRBV6-3,CASSFDSGTRIYEQYF,TGTGCCAGCAGTTTTGATTCCGGGACAAGAATCTACGAGCAGTACTTC
TRBJ2-1,NA,NA,15,TRBV6-2/TRBV6-3,CASSYVSGTYNEQFF,TGTGCCAGCAGTTACGTCAGCGGAACTTACAATGAGCAGTTCTTC
TRBJ1-1,TRBD1,once,14,TRBV5-4,CASRPDRGGTEAFF,TGTGCCAGCAGACCCGACAGGGGGGGCACTGAAGCTTTCTTT
TRBJ1-5,NA,NA,16,TRBV12-3/TRBV12-4,CASSYSLSGWNQPQHF,TGTGCCAGCAGTTACTCATTATCGGGCTGGAATCAGCCCCAGCATTTT
TRBJ1-6,NA,once,13,TRBV30,CAWSRDNNSPPHF,TGTGCCTGGAGTAGGGATAATAATTCACCCCCCCACTTT
TRBJ2-1,NA,medium-sized,14,TRBV12-3/TRBV12-4,CASSYDSSYNEQFF,TGTGCCAGCAGCTACGATAGCTCCTACAATGAGCAGTTCTTC
TRBJ1-2,NA,NA,14,TRBV7-9,CARSLGPREALYTF,TGTGCCAGAAGCTTAGGACCCCGTGAGGCCCTCTACACCTTC
TRBJ1-1,NA,NA,13,TRBV6-6,CASSIPLGTEAFF,TGTGCCAGCAGTATTCCCCTGGGCACTGAAGCTTTCTTT
TRBJ1-5,NA,few,12,TRBV19,CASRGSNQPQHF,TGTGCCAGTAGGGGTAGCAATCAGCCCCAGCATTTT
TRBJ1-2,TRBD1,few,13,TRBV20-1,CSARAGQGYGYTF,TGCAGTGCTAGAGCGGGACAGGGCTATGGCTACACCTTC
TRBJ2-7,NA,NA,14,TRBV28,CASSRRSSGNEQYF,TGTGCCAGCAGTCGACGATCCTCAGGGAACGAGCAGTACTTC
TRBJ2-2,NA,NA,17,TRBV5-4,CASSLTQFPYGTGELFF,TGTGCCAGCAGCTTAACGCAGTTCCCTTATGGGACCGGGGAGCTGTTTTTT